Listed below are T cell receptor beta chains from one sample, sequenced in a study of blood T cell repertoires in COVID-19. Some clones are missing from TCRdb's copy, which holds only in-frame ones; the method was immunoSEQ multiplex PCR. The repertoire holds some 120,000 clones, with approximately 90% as singletons. Material: peripheral blood. Source of these receptors: a human donor with active COVID-19. The donor label of this sample is uncertain. The CDR3 runs from the conserved cysteine through the conserved F or W. The order of the fields is CDR3 protein, CDR3 DNA, V gene, J gene, D gene. D genes are given only for firm matches.

CDR3aa: CASSFMDTNYEQYF
CDR3nt: TGTGCCAGCAGCTTTATGGACACAAACTACGAGCAGTACTTC
v_gene: TRBV11-2
j_gene: TRBJ2-7
d_gene: NA

CDR3aa: CAWSDQAMNTEAFF
CDR3nt: TGTGCCTGGAGTGATCAGGCCATGAACACTGAAGCTTTCTTT
v_gene: TRBV30
j_gene: TRBJ1-1
d_gene: NA

CDR3aa: CASSSVGGKNYNEQFF
CDR3nt: TGTGCCAGCAGTTCGGTCGGGGGGAAAAACTACAATGAGCAGTTCTTC
v_gene: TRBV6-5
j_gene: TRBJ2-1
d_gene: TRBD2

CDR3aa: CASSVLTGGNTIYF
CDR3nt: TGTGCCAGTAGTGTTTTGACAGGAGGAAACACCATATATTTT
v_gene: TRBV19
j_gene: TRBJ1-3
d_gene: NA

CDR3aa: CASSSLEEQETQYF
CDR3nt: TGTGCCAGCAGCTCGTTAGAAGAACAAGAGACCCAGTACTTC
v_gene: TRBV7-9
j_gene: TRBJ2-5
d_gene: NA

CDR3aa: CASSPGQGALETQYF
CDR3nt: TGTGCCAGCAGCCCGGGACAGGGGGCGCTTGAGACCCAGTACTTC
v_gene: TRBV7-9
j_gene: TRBJ2-5
d_gene: TRBD1

CDR3aa: CASSPTDNYGYTF
CDR3nt: TGTGCCAGCTCCCCGACAGACAACTATGGCTACACCTTC
v_gene: TRBV18
j_gene: TRBJ1-2
d_gene: NA

CDR3aa: CASSPYRQGAYNEQFF
CDR3nt: TGTGCCAGCAGCCCATACAGGCAGGGGGCGTACAATGAGCAGTTCTTC
v_gene: TRBV3-1/TRBV3-2
j_gene: TRBJ2-1
d_gene: TRBD1

CDR3aa: CASSMSPAYEQYF
CDR3nt: TGTGCCAGTAGTATGTCGCCGGCCTACGAGCAGTACTTC
v_gene: TRBV19
j_gene: TRBJ2-7
d_gene: NA

CDR3aa: CASRGAGAGLTDTQYF
CDR3nt: TGTGCCAGCAGGGGGGCCGGAGCGGGGCTCACAGATACGCAGTATTTT
v_gene: TRBV7-8
j_gene: TRBJ2-3
d_gene: NA